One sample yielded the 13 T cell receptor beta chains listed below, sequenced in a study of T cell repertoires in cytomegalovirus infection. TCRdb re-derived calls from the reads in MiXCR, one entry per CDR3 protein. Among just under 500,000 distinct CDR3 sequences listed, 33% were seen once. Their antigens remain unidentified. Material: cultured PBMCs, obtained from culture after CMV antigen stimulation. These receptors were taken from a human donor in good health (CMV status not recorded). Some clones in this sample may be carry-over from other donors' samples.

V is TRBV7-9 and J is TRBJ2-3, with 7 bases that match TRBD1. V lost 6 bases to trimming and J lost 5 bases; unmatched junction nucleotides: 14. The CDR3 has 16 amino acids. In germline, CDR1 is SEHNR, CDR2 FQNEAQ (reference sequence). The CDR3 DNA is TGTGCCAGCAGTCGAGATGGGGGACAGACCCGAGATACGCAGTATTTT. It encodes CASSRDGGQTRDTQYF. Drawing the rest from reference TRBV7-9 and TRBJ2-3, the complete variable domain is DTGVSQNPRHKITKRGQNVTFRCDPISEHNRLYWYRQTLGQGPEFLTYFQNEAQLEKSRLLSDRFSAERPKGSFSTLEIQRTEQGDSAMYLCASSRDGGQTRDTQYFGPGTRLTVL.

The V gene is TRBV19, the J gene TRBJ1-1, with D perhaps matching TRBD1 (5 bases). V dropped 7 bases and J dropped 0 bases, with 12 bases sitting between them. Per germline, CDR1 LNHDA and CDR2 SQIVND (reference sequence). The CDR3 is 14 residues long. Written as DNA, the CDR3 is TGTGCCAGTAAGAGGACAAATATGAACACTGAAGCTTTCTTT. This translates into CASKRTNMNTEAFF.

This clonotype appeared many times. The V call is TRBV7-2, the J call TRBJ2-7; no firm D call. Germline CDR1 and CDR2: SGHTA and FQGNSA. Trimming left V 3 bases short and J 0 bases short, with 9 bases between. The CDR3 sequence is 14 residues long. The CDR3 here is CASSLYRSSYEQYF. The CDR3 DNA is TGTGCCAGCAGCTTGTACCGGAGCTCCTACGAGCAGTACTTC.

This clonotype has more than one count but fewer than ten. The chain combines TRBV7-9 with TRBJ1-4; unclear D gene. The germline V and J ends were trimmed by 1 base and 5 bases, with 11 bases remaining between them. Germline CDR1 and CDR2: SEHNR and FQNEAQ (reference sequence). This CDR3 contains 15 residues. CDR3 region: CASSLDTGRNEKLFF. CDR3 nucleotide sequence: TGTGCCAGCAGCTTAGATACCGGGAGGAATGAAAAACTGTTTTTT.

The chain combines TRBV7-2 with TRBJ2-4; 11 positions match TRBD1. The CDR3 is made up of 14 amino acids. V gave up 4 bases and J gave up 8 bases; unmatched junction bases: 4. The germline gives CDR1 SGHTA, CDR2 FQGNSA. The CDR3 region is CASSWTGGEDIQYF. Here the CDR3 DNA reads TGTGCCAGCAGCTGGACAGGGGGCGAAGACATTCAGTACTTC.

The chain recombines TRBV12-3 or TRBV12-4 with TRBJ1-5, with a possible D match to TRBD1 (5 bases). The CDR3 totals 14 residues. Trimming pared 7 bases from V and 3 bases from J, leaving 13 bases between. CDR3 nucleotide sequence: TGTGCCAGCACCCTCGGGACGTTCAATCAGCCCCAGCATTTT. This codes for CASTLGTFNQPQHF.

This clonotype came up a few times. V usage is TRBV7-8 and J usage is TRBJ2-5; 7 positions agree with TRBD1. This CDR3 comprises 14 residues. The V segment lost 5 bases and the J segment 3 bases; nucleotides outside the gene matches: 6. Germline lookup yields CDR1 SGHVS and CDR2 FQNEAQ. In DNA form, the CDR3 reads TGTGCCAGCAGCCCACGGGACAGTGAAGAGACCCAGTACTTC. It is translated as CASSPRDSEETQYF.

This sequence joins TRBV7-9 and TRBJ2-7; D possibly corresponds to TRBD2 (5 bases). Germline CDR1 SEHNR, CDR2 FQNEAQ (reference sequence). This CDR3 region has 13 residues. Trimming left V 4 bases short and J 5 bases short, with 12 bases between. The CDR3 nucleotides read TGTGCCAGCAGCTGGACTCCACGCCACGAGCAGTACTTC. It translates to CASSWTPRHEQYF.

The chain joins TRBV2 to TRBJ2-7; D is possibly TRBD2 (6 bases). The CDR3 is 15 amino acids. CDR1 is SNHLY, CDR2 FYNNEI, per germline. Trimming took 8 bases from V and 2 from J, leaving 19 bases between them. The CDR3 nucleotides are TGTGCCAGCCTGAACCCCGCGGGGCCACCCTACGAGCAGTACGTC. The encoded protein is CASLNPAGPPYEQYV.

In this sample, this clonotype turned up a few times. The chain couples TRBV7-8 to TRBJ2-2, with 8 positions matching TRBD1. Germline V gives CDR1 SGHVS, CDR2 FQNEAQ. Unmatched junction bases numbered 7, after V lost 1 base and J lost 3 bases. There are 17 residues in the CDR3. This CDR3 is CASSLVRQGSHTGELFF. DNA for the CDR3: TGTGCCAGCAGCTTAGTTCGACAGGGGTCCCACACCGGGGAGCTGTTTTTT.

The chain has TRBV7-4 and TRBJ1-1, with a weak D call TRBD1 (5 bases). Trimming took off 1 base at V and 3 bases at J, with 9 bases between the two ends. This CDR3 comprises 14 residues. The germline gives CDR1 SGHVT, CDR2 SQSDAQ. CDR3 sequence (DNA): TGTGCCAGCAGCTTAGATCGGGGCGACACTGAAGCTTTCTTT. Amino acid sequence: CASSLDRGDTEAFF.

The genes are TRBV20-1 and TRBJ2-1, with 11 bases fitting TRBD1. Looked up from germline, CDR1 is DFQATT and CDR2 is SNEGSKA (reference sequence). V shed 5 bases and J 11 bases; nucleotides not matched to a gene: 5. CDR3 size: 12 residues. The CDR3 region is CSADGTGGKQFF. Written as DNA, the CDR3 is TGCAGTGCTGACGGGACAGGGGGGAAGCAGTTCTTC.

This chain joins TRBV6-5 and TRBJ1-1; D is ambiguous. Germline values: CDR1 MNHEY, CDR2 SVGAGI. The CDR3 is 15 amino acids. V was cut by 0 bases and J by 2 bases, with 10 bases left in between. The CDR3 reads CASSYSRWGNTEAFF. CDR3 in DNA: TGTGCCAGCAGTTACTCGAGATGGGGAAACACTGAAGCTTTCTTT.